This T cell receptor (beta chain) was recorded in a study of graft-versus-host responses after intestinal transplantation. Study-wide results and limits: Marrow from the recipient contained GvH clones, some of which had appeared first in ileum or blood.

In this sample, this clone turned up once. Its antigen is currently unknown. This CDR3 is 15 amino acids long. CDR1 and CDR2 (germline): SGHNT, YYREEE (reference sequence). With V trimmed by 0 bases and J by 4 bases, 4 bases remained unmatched. The method was immunoSEQ multiplex PCR; TCRdb's version includes in-frame clones alone and lacks a portion of them. The data hold some 120,000 clones, with 90% observed a single time. The V gene is TRBV5-4, the J gene TRBJ2-3; 8 nucleotides agree with TRBD2. The starting material was unstimulated CD4+ T cells sorted from spleen or lymph node cells, obtained before intestinal transplant. This TCR was sampled from a human donor who received an intestinal transplant. DNA for the CDR3: TGTGCCAGCAGCTTGGCAGCGGGAGCCTCAGATACGCAGTATTTT. This sequence encodes CASSLAAGASDTQYF.